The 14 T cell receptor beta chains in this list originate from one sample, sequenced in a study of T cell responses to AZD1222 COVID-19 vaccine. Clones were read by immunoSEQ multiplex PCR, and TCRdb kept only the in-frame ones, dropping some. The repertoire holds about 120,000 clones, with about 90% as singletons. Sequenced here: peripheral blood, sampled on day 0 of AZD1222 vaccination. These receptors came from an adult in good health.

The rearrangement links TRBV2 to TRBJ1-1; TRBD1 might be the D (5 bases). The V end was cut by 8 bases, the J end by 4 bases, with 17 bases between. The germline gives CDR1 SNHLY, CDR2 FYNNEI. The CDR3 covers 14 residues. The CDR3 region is CASGGGAGGTEAFF. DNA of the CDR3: TGTGCCAGCGGCGGAGGGGCAGGCGGCACTGAAGCTTTCTTT.

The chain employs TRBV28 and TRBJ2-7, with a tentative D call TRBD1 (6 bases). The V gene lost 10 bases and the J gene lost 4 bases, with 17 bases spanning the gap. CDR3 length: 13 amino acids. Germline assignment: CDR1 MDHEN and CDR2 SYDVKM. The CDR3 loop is CATVQGHLYEQYF. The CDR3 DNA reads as TGTGCCACGGTACAGGGACATCTTTACGAGCAGTACTTC.

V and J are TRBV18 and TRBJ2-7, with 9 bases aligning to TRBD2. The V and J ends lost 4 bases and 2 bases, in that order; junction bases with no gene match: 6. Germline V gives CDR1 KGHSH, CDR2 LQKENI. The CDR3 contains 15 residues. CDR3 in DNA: TGTGCCAGCTCACAACGGACTAGCGTGGCCTACGAGCAGTACTTC. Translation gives CASSQRTSVAYEQYF.

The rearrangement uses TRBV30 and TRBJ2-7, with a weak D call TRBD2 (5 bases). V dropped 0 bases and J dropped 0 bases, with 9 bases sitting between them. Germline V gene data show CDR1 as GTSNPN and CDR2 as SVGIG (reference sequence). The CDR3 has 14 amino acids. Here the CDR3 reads CAWSVGGSSYEQYF. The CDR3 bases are TGTGCCTGGAGTGTAGGAGGTTCCTCCTACGAGCAGTACTTC.

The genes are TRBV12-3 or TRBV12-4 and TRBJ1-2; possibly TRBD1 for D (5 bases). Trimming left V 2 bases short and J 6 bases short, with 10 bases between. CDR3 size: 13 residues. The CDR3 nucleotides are TGTGCCAGCAGTTTACAGGGTTATGATGGCTACACCTTC. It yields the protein CASSLQGYDGYTF.

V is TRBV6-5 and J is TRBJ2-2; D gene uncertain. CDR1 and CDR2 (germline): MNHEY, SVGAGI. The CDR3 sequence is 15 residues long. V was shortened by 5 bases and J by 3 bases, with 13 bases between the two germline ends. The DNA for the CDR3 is TGTGCCAGCAGTCCCACAGAGTACTACACCGGGGAGCTGTTTTTT. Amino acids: CASSPTEYYTGELFF.

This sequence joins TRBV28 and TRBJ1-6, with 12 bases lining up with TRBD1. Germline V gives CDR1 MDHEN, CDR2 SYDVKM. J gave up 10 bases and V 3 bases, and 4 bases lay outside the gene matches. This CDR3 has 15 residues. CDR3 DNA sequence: TGTGCCAGCAGTTTCCGGGACAGGGGGCGATCACCCCTCCACTTT. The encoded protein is CASSFRDRGRSPLHF.

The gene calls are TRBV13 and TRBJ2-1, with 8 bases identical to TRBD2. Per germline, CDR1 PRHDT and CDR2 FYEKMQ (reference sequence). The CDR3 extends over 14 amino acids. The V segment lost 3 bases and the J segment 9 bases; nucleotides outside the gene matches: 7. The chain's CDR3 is CASSFSGGPSEQFF. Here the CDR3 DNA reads TGTGCCAGCAGCTTTTCGGGAGGGCCAAGTGAGCAGTTCTTC.

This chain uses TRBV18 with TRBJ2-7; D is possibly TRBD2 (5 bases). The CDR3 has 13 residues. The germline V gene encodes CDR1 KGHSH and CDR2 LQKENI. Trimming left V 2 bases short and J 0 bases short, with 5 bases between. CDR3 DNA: TGTGCCAGCTCACCAGACTACTCCTACGAGCAGTACTTC. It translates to CASSPDYSYEQYF.

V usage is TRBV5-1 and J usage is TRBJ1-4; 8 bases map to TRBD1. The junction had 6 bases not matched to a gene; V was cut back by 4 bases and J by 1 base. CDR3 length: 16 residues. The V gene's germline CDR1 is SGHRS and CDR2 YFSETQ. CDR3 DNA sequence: TGCGCCAGCAGCCGGGGGACAGGACGAACTAATGAAAAACTGTTTTTT. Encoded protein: CASSRGTGRTNEKLFF. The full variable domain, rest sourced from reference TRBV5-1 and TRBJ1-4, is KAGVTQTPRYLIKTRGQQVTLSCSPISGHRSVSWYQQTPGQGLQFLFEYFSETQRNKGNFPGRFSGRQFSNSRSEMNVSTLELGDSALYLCASSRGTGRTNEKLFFGSGTQLSVL.

CDR3 amino acids: CASSLYGGGEKLFF. DNA of the CDR3: TGCGCCAGCAGCTTATACGGGGGAGGGGAAAAACTGTTTTTT. The chain couples TRBV5-1 to TRBJ1-4, with D possibly matching TRBD1 (5 bases). Looked up from germline, CDR1 is SGHRS and CDR2 is YFSETQ. V was trimmed by 2 bases and J by 8 bases, leaving 13 bases between them. This CDR3 has 14 residues.

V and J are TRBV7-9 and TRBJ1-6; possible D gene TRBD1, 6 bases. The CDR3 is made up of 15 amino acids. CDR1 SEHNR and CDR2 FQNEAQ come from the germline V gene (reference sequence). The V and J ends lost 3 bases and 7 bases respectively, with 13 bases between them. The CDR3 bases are TGTGCCAGCAGCTTTCAACAGGGAGTAAATTCACCCCTCCACTTT. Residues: CASSFQQGVNSPLHF.

CDR3 DNA: TGTGCCAGCAGTTACGCACTAGCGAACACCGGGGAGCTGTTTTTT. It specifies CASSYALANTGELFF. The gene calls are TRBV6-2 or TRBV6-3 and TRBJ2-2; weak D call: TRBD2 (5 bases). The CDR3 runs 15 residues. Germline CDR1 and CDR2: MNHEY and SVGEGT. V gave up 2 bases and J gave up 0 bases, with 7 bases separating them.

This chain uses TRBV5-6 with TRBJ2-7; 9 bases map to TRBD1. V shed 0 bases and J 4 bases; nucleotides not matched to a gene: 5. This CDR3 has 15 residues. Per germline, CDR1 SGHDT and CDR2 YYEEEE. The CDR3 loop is CASSLEQGANYEQYF. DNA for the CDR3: TGTGCCAGCAGCTTGGAACAGGGGGCTAATTACGAGCAGTACTTC.